The next 6 T cell receptor beta chains were all read from a single sample in a study of control samples from healthy donors and cancer patients. Profiling relied on immunoSEQ multiplex PCR, and the TCRdb table lists in-frame clones only, not all of them. The data show some 150,000 clones, 93% seen once. Sequencing used blood. These receptors were obtained from a man between 50 and 59 years old in good health.

The V gene is TRBV19, the J gene TRBJ1-4, with D possibly matching TRBD1 (6 bases). Deletions cut 5 bases from V and 7 bases from J, with 14 bases between. The length of the CDR3 is 14 residues. Germline V gene lookup returns CDR1 LNHDA and CDR2 SQIVND (reference sequence). The CDR3 loop reads CASSPWTEGEKLFF. The CDR3 region has the DNA TGTGCCAGTAGTCCCTGGACAGAGGGTGAAAAACTGTTTTTT.

J is TRBJ1-1 and V is TRBV6-5; tentative D call: TRBD1 (6 bases). The CDR3 loop spans 11 amino acids. Trimming stripped 7 bases from V and 4 bases from J, with 7 bases between. CDR1 and CDR2 from the germline V gene are MNHEY and SVGAGI. This CDR3 is CASKGGTEAFF. CDR3 nucleotides: TGTGCCAGCAAAGGGGGCACTGAAGCTTTCTTT.

The chain joins TRBV5-5 to TRBJ1-4; 9 nucleotides match TRBD1. Germline CDR1 is SGHKS and CDR2 is YYEKEE (reference sequence). Trimming cost V 3 bases and J 7 bases; bases outside gene matches: 7. There are 15 residues in the CDR3. CDR3 nucleotide sequence: TGTGCCAGCAGCTCGAACCCGGGACAGGGTGAAAAACTGTTTTTT. It yields the protein CASSSNPGQGEKLFF.

The chain carries TRBV18 and TRBJ2-3; 10 nucleotides match TRBD2. The CDR3 contains 16 residues. The germline V gene has CDR1 KGHSH and CDR2 LQKENI. Trimming took 0 bases from V and 3 from J; bases not matched to a gene: 3. CDR3 sequence reads: CASSPPSGRGTDTQYF. DNA for the CDR3: TGTGCCAGCTCACCACCGAGCGGGAGGGGAACAGATACGCAGTATTTT. Full variable domain (remainder filled in from reference TRBV18 and TRBJ2-3): NAGVMQNPRHLVRRRGQEARLRCSPMKGHSHVYWYRQLPEEGLKFMVYLQKENIIDESGMPKERFSAEFPKEGPSILRIQQVVRGDSAAYFCASSPPSGRGTDTQYFGPGTRLTVL.

This chain uses TRBV9 with TRBJ2-7; TRBD2 matches at 14 bases. V gave up 1 base and J gave up 5 bases; unmatched junction bases: 11. This CDR3 spans 18 amino acids. Germline values: CDR1 SGDLS, CDR2 YYNGEE. The CDR3 DNA reads as TGTGCCAGCAGCGTACTCCCCGCTGGGACTAGCGGGAGCCACGAGCAGTACTTC. It specifies CASSVLPAGTSGSHEQYF.

About this clone: One junction end does not reproduce the germline sequence, and a read error may be involved. The V and J genes are TRBV7-2 and TRBJ2-1; 8 bases align to TRBD2. Germline V gene data show CDR1 as SGHTA and CDR2 as FQGNSA. This CDR3 contains 16 residues. CDR3 region: CAGSLTSARGYNEQFF. CDR3 bases: TGTGCCGGCAGCCTGACTAGCGCTAGGGGCTACAATGAGCAGTTCTTC.